These T cell receptor beta chains were read from a single sample in a study of vaccination effects on CD4 cells after COVID-19. Clones were sequenced by immunoSEQ multiplex PCR, and TCRdb holds only the in-frame ones, with some missing. The sample shows under 50,000 clones, approximately 82% of them seen only once. These TCRs' antigens remain unknown. Sequencing used CD4+ T cells from PBMCs cultured with HCoV-NL63 spike peptides, obtained after COVID-19 vaccination. Receptors were obtained from a human donor who received a COVID-19 vaccine. Some clones in this sample may be carry-over from other donors' samples. CDR3s include the opening cysteine and the closing phenylalanine or tryptophan. Each record gives: J gene, V gene, D gene, clone size, CDR3 DNA, CDR3 protein. D genes are given only for firm matches. Clone size, where shown, is once, few, many, or a class for clones that have expanded.

>TRBJ1-1|TRBV6-2/TRBV6-3|-|-
TGTGCCAGCAGTTATAATAAGGGAAGGGGCCTGGAAGCTTTCTTT
CASSYNKGRGLEAFF
>TRBJ1-5|TRBV24-1|-|few
TGTGCCACCAGTGACCCGTATAGCAATCAGCCCCAGCATTTT
CATSDPYSNQPQHF
>TRBJ2-1|TRBV3-1/TRBV3-2|-|-
TGTGCCAGCAGCCAAGTGCCAAATGAGCAGTTCTTC
CASSQVPNEQFF
>TRBJ1-2|TRBV10-3|TRBD1|-
TGTGCCACGGGACAGGGCGGCGGCTACACCTTC
CATGQGGGYTF
>TRBJ2-2|TRBV4-2|-|-
TGTGCCAGCAGCCAAGATATGGGACAACAGAACACCGGGGAGCTGTTTTTT
CASSQDMGQQNTGELFF
>TRBJ2-5|TRBV24-1|-|-
TGTGCCACCAGTGACACCCGGGACCAAGAGACCCAGTACTTC
CATSDTRDQETQYF
>TRBJ1-6|TRBV27|-|-
TGTGCCAGCGGGTCCCAGCCGGATTCACCCCTCCACTTT
CASGSQPDSPLHF
>TRBJ2-1|TRBV7-2|TRBD1|few
TGTGCCAGCAGCGCGACGACAGGGCTGCAGTTCTTC
CASSATTGLQFF
>TRBJ1-2|TRBV24-1|-|-
TGTGCCACCAGTGAACCTCAGGGAGACTATGGCTACACCTTC
CATSEPQGDYGYTF
>TRBJ1-4|TRBV29-1|TRBD1|-
TGCAGCGTCCGACAGGGTCGGGAAAAACTGTTTTTT
CSVRQGREKLFF
>TRBJ2-4|TRBV5-1|TRBD2|-
TGCGCCAGCAGCCTTAGCGGGGGCCCCGAGAACATTCAGTACTTC
CASSLSGGPENIQYF
>TRBJ1-4|TRBV10-2|-|-
TGCGCCAGCAGGGGGACATCAGCTAATGAAAAACTGTTTTTT
CASRGTSANEKLFF
>TRBJ1-1|TRBV15|-|-
TGTGCCACCAGCAGAGATAGGAAGAACACTGAAGCTTTCTTT
CATSRDRKNTEAFF
>TRBJ1-1|TRBV12-3/TRBV12-4|-|few
TGTGCCAGCAGTCCTGGATACACTGAAGCTTTCTTT
CASSPGYTEAFF
>TRBJ2-3|TRBV6-4|TRBD2|-
TGTGCCAGCAGTGGGGAAGCGGGGGATACGCAGTATTTT
CASSGEAGDTQYF
>TRBJ2-2|TRBV5-1|-|-
TGCGCCAGCAGCTCCGGGCCTTCTCCGAACACCGGGGAGCTGTTTTTT
CASSSGPSPNTGELFF
>TRBJ1-2|TRBV19|-|-
TGTGCCAGTAGTACCCGGGACAAGCTCTATGGCTACACCTTC
CASSTRDKLYGYTF
>TRBJ1-2|TRBV7-2|-|-
TGTGCCAGCAGCTCCCGATTTCCCAGGGTTCTCGGCTATGGCTACACCTTC
CASSSRFPRVLGYGYTF
>TRBJ1-4|TRBV29-1|-|-
TGCAGCGTTGGGCCGGGACCCCTTGATGCAAAACTGTTTTTT
CSVGPGPLDAKLFF
>TRBJ1-2|TRBV11-2|-|once
TGTGCCAGCAGCCCCACAGGCCTCTATGGCTACACCTTC
CASSPTGLYGYTF
>TRBJ1-2|TRBV3-1/TRBV3-2|TRBD1|-
TGTGCCAGCAGCCTCGGGACAGACCGGGACTATGGCTACACCTTC
CASSLGTDRDYGYTF
>TRBJ1-5|TRBV6-5|TRBD1|-
TGTGCCAGCAGCCCCGGGACAGGAACTCAGCCCCAGCATTTT
CASSPGTGTQPQHF
>TRBJ1-1|TRBV5-5|TRBD1|-
TGTGCCAGCAGCCCAGGACAGGGCCTCCGGGAACGGACTGAAGCTTTCTTT
CASSPGQGLRERTEAFF
>TRBJ2-5|TRBV5-8|-|-
TGTGCCAGCCCCAACTACCCCGGGAGCAACCAAGAGACCCAGTACTTC
CASPNYPGSNQETQYF
>TRBJ1-6|TRBV5-6|-|-
TGTGCCAGCAGTTCTCAACTCCGGACATCGAATTCACCCCTCCACTTT
CASSSQLRTSNSPLHF
>TRBJ1-4|TRBV19|-|-
TGTGCCAGTAGTCAAATTTGGTCCCCACAGGGCCACGAAAAACTGTTTTTT
CASSQIWSPQGHEKLFF
>TRBJ2-3|TRBV5-6|-|-
TGTGCCAGCAGACATTCCCTCGGTGGGACGGACTACTATACGCAGTATTTT
CASRHSLGGTDYYTQYF
>TRBJ1-1|TRBV30|-|few
TGTGCCTGGAGTGGGGATTTGGACACTGAAGCTTTCTTT
CAWSGDLDTEAFF
>TRBJ2-2|TRBV3-1/TRBV3-2|-|-
TGTGCCAGCAGCCAAGGGGGGACGGTGACCAGGGAGCTGTTTTTT
CASSQGGTVTRELFF
>TRBJ2-3|TRBV12-3/TRBV12-4|-|once
TGTGCCAGCAGGAAGGGGGGCGATACGCAGTATTTT
CASRKGGDTQYF
>TRBJ1-2|TRBV28|-|once
TGTGCCAGCAGTTTAACACAGGGTAACTATGGCTACACCTTC
CASSLTQGNYGYTF
>TRBJ2-5|TRBV6-2/TRBV6-3|-|-
TGTGCCAGCAGTTACTCGCGGGGTACAGAGACCCAGTACTTC
CASSYSRGTETQYF
>TRBJ2-1|TRBV7-9|-|-
TGTGCCAGCAGCCAAGCCGGGAATGAGCAGTTCTTC
CASSQAGNEQFF
>TRBJ2-1|TRBV5-6|TRBD2|few
TGTGCCAGCATTTGGCGGGGGGTTGACAATGAGCAGTTCTTC
CASIWRGVDNEQFF
>TRBJ2-5|TRBV10-3|TRBD2|-
TGTGCCATCAGTGAGTCGTACAGCGGGGGAACAAAAGAGACCCAGTACTTC
CAISESYSGGTKETQYF
>TRBJ1-4|TRBV4-2|TRBD1|-
TGTGCCAGCAGCCCAGGACAGGGGACAGGGCCTGAAAAACTGTTTTTT
CASSPGQGTGPEKLFF
>TRBJ2-1|TRBV18|TRBD2|-
TGTGCCAGCTCACCACCACTAGCGGGGGTCAATGAGCAGTTCTTC
CASSPPLAGVNEQFF
>TRBJ1-4|TRBV7-2|-|-
TGTGCCAGCAGCTTAAGGGGAGAAAAACTGTTTTTT
CASSLRGEKLFF
>TRBJ1-5|TRBV19|-|few
TGTGCCAGTAGTCGGGACCCTAATCAGCCCCAGCATTTT
CASSRDPNQPQHF
>TRBJ1-1|TRBV18|-|once
TGTGCCAGCTCACCTTTGACAGATAAAATGAACACTGAAGCTTTCTTT
CASSPLTDKMNTEAFF
>TRBJ2-4|TRBV15|-|-
TGTGCCACCAGCAGGAAACAGGGAGATGCCAAAAACATTCAGTACTTC
CATSRKQGDAKNIQYF
>TRBJ1-1|TRBV6-5|-|-
TGTGCCACCAAGAGGGACCTCTGGACTGAAGCTTTCTTT
CATKRDLWTEAFF
>TRBJ2-2|TRBV7-8|-|-
TGTGCCAGCAGCAAACAGGGCTTGAACACCGGGGAGCTGTTTTTT
CASSKQGLNTGELFF
>TRBJ1-1|TRBV5-1|TRBD1|-
TGCGCCAGCAGCATGGACAGGATCCCGGGCGCTGAAGCTTTCTTT
CASSMDRIPGAEAFF
>TRBJ2-3|TRBV5-1|-|-
TGCGCCAGCAGCTTGGGTCGTTCCGGGTTTACAACAGATACGCAGTATTTT
CASSLGRSGFTTDTQYF
>TRBJ1-5|TRBV6-2/TRBV6-3|-|-
TGTGCCAGCAGTTACGTGGGGGAGCGGCCCCAGCATTTT
CASSYVGERPQHF
>TRBJ2-3|TRBV5-6|-|-
TGTGCCAGCACCTTCCTTGGCAGGACAGATACGCAGTATTTT
CASTFLGRTDTQYF
>TRBJ1-1|TRBV6-5|-|-
TGTGCCAGCAGTTACTCGCTCACGGACACTGAAGCTTTCTTT
CASSYSLTDTEAFF
>TRBJ2-5|TRBV27|-|-
TGTGCCAGCAGGGGAACAACCAGAGCGGAGACCCAGTACTTC
CASRGTTRAETQYF
>TRBJ2-3|TRBV7-2|-|-
TGTGCCAGCAGCTTAATCCGGGGGAACACAGATACGCAGTATTTT
CASSLIRGNTDTQYF